This TCR beta chain was observed in a study of blood T cell repertoires in COVID-19. Study background: PBMCs, B-cell-depleted T cells, or T cells were the source of the cDNA or gDNA that made up the material.

This CDR3 region has 15 residues. The germline CDR1 and CDR2 sequences are SNHLY and FYNNEI. Trimming left V 5 bases short and J 2 bases short, with 16 bases between. Assay used: immunoSEQ multiplex PCR; TCRdb lists only in-frame clones, some missing. The sample lists 200,000 to 250,000 clones, around 82% occurring once. The chain is built from TRBV2 and TRBJ2-7, with TRBD1 as a possible D gene (5 bases). Source material: peripheral blood. The TCR was taken from a woman older than 75 with acute or convalescent COVID-19. This CDR3 is CASSTRQFYPYEQYF. DNA of the CDR3: TGTGCCAGCAGTACACGACAGTTTTACCCCTACGAGCAGTACTTC.